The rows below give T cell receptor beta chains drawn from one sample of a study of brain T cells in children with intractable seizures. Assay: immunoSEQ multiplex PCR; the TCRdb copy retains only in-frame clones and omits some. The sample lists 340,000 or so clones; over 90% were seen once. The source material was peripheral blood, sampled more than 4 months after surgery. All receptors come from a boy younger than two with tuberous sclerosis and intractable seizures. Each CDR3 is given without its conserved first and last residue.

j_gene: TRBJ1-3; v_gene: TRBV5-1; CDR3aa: ASSLEAFSSGNTIY
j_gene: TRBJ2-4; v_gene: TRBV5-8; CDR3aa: ASTMKGGDIQY
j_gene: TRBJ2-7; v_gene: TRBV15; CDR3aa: ATGGGTYEQY
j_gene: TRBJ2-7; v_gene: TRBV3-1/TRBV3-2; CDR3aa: ASSQGIHEQY
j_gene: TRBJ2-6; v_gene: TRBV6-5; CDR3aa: ASRDESGANVLT
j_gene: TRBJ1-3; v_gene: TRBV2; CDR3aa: ASSSSLGNTIY
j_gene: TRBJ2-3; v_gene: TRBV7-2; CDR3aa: ASSSRTASTDTQY
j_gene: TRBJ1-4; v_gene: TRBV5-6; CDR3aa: ASSLGAFNEKLF
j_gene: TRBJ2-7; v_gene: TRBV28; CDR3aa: ASSFGDYEQY
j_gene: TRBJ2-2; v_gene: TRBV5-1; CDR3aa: ASSPATGELF
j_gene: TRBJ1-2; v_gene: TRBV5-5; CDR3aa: ASSTPGTGLGGYT
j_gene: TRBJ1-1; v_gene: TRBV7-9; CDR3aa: ASSLALGVHTEAF
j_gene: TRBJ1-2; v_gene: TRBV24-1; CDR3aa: ATSAGGADGYT
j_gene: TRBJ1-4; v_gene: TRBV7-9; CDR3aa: ASSLSWIEKLF
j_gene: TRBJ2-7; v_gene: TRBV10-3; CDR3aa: AISKTENTYEQY
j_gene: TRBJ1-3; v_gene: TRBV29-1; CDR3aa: SADTGAGNTIY